This TCR beta chain was sequenced for a study of PD-1 blockade in mismatch repair-deficient tumors. Repertoires were generated with immunoSEQ multiplex PCR, while TCRdb's copy carries only in-frame clones and drops some. Of 25,000 to 30,000 clones listed, 84% are singletons. This TCR came from an adult with mismatch repair-deficient cancer. The starting material was PBMCs, obtained before pembrolizumab treatment.

The CDR3 is CAWSVWGNNEQFF. The CDR3 region has the DNA TGTGCCTGGAGTGTCTGGGGCAACAATGAGCAGTTCTTC. The chain carries TRBV30 and TRBJ2-1; weak D call: TRBD1 (5 bases). Looked up from germline, CDR1 is GTSNPN and CDR2 is SVGIG (reference sequence). V gave up 0 bases and J gave up 5 bases, with 8 bases separating them. The CDR3 has 13 residues.